Below are 29 T cell receptor beta chains sequenced from a single sample in a study of blood T cell repertoires in COVID-19. Data came from immunoSEQ multiplex PCR; TCRdb stores just in-frame clones and leaves some out. The top ten clones hold approximately 6.3% of a sample with tens of thousands of clones, around 90% of them seen once. The sample consisted of peripheral blood. The source is an elderly woman with active COVID-19.

The J gene is TRBJ2-7, the V gene TRBV28, with D possibly TRBD1 on 7 matching bases. Germline V gene data show CDR1 as MDHEN and CDR2 as SYDVKM. The length of the CDR3 is 15 residues. V was trimmed by 2 bases and J by 2 bases, leaving 13 bases between them. The CDR3 protein is CASSLQTGRTYEQYF. Written as DNA, the CDR3 is TGTGCCAGCAGTTTACAGACAGGGAGGACCTACGAGCAGTACTTC.

The genes are TRBV6-1 and TRBJ2-1; D is undetermined. V was pared by 2 bases and J by 7 bases, with 15 bases between. Germline V gives CDR1 MNHNS, CDR2 SASEGT. CDR3 length equals 15 residues. Here the CDR3 DNA reads TGTGCCAGCAGTGAACAACAGCCTCACATTAATGAGCAGTTCTTC. Its protein product is CASSEQQPHINEQFF.

V usage is TRBV11-2 and J usage is TRBJ1-3; 8 bases align to TRBD1. Germline V gene lookup returns CDR1 SGHAT and CDR2 FQNNGV. The CDR3 runs 16 residues. V lost 3 bases and J lost 4; bases outside the gene matches: 8. The CDR3: CASSFGDRGAGNTIYF. In DNA form, the CDR3 reads TGTGCCAGCAGCTTCGGTGACAGGGGTGCAGGAAACACCATATATTTT. Full variable domain (outside the CDR3, taken from reference TRBV11-2 and TRBJ1-3): EAGVAQSPRYKIIEKRQSVAFWCNPISGHATLYWYQQILGQGPKLLIQFQNNGVVDDSQLPKDRFSAERLKGVDSTLKIQPAKLEDSAVYLCASSFGDRGAGNTIYFGEGSWLTVV.

The chain combines TRBV12-5 with TRBJ1-1, with 8 nucleotides matching TRBD1. The germline V gene encodes CDR1 LGHNT and CDR2 FRNRAP. Unmatched junction bases numbered 7, after V lost 6 bases and J lost 4 bases. This CDR3 spans 14 amino acids. The CDR3 region is CASGRDRLGTEAFF. Here the CDR3 DNA reads TGTGCTAGTGGCCGGGACAGGCTCGGCACTGAAGCTTTCTTT.

The rearrangement joins TRBV7-3 to TRBJ2-5, with 7 bases lining up with TRBD2. The junction had 16 bases not matched to a gene; V was cut back by 5 bases and J by 7 bases. Germline V gene lookup returns CDR1 SGHTA and CDR2 FQGTGA. This CDR3 contains 16 residues. The DNA of the CDR3 is TGTGCCAGCAGCCCAAGCGGGATCGGCGCTGGCGGGACCCAGTACTTC. This sequence encodes CASSPSGIGAGGTQYF.

The V gene is TRBV30, the J gene TRBJ1-2; D unresolved. Germline CDR1 GTSNPN, CDR2 SVGIG (reference sequence). The CDR3 contains 13 residues. Trimming pared 1 base from V and 8 bases from J, leaving 14 bases between. CDR3 amino acids: CAWSARATGGYTF. DNA of the CDR3: TGTGCCTGGAGTGCAAGGGCGACGGGAGGCTACACCTTC. The full variable domain, rest sourced from reference TRBV30 and TRBJ1-2, is SQTIHQWPATLVQPVGSPLSLECTVEGTSNPNLYWYRQAAGRGLQLLFYSVGIGQISSEVPQNLSASRPQDRQFILSSKKLLLSDSGFYLCAWSARATGGYTFGSGTRLTVV.

J is TRBJ1-5 and V is TRBV4-3; 7 bases agree with TRBD1. Germline V gene lookup returns CDR1 LGHNA and CDR2 YSLEER. CDR3 size: 15 residues. V shed 0 bases and J 3 bases; nucleotides not matched to a gene: 2. The CDR3 protein is CASSQDRGSNQPQHF. In nucleotides, the CDR3 is TGCGCCAGCAGCCAAGACAGGGGGTCCAATCAGCCCCAGCATTTT.

The chain employs TRBV9 and TRBJ2-5; tentatively, D is TRBD1 (6 bases). Trimming left V 4 bases short and J 5 bases short, with 18 bases between. The CDR3 consists of 15 residues. The germline V gene encodes CDR1 SGDLS and CDR2 YYNGEE. The CDR3 sequence is CASSPTPGVGETQYF. In DNA, the CDR3 is TGTGCCAGCAGCCCCACCCCAGGGGTAGGGGAGACCCAGTACTTC.

This clone was counted once. The V gene is TRBV7-3, the J gene TRBJ2-6; a possible D gene is TRBD2 (6 bases). Trimming removed 0 bases from V and 1 base from J, with 22 bases in between. The germline V gene encodes CDR1 SGHTA and CDR2 FQGTGA. The CDR3 is 21 residues long. CDR3 bases: TGTGCCAGCAGCTTAACTGCTTGGCTAGCGAAGGCGAAGTCTGGGGCCAACGTCCTGACTTTC. Its protein product is CASSLTAWLAKAKSGANVLTF.

The chain couples TRBV6-6 to TRBJ2-3; 13 bases are a match to TRBD2. The J segment lost 4 bases and the V segment lost 6 bases, leaving 4 bases of the junction unmatched. The CDR3 runs to 15 residues. Germline V gives CDR1 MNHNY, CDR2 SVGAGI (reference sequence). The chain's CDR3 is CASSWGLAGSDTQYF. CDR3 in DNA: TGTGCCAGCAGCTGGGGACTAGCGGGATCAGATACGCAGTATTTT.

The rearrangement uses TRBV7-8 and TRBJ1-1, with D tentatively TRBD1 (6 bases). Germline-derived CDR1 and CDR2 are SGHVS and FQNEAQ. The CDR3 spans 14 residues. The V end was cut by 2 bases, the J end by 7 bases, with 14 bases between. The CDR3 DNA is TGTGCCAGCAGCTTATTAAGGGCGGACAGTGAAGCTTTCTTT. Translation gives CASSLLRADSEAFF.

This clone was seen only once. J is TRBJ2-7 and V is TRBV27, with a tentative D call TRBD1 (6 bases). V was trimmed by 3 bases and J by 6 bases, leaving 12 bases between them. The CDR3 runs to 13 residues. Per the germline V gene, CDR1 is MNHEY and CDR2 is SMNVEV (reference sequence). For the CDR3, the DNA is TGTGCCAGCAGTTTTGACAGGATAACCGAGCAGTACTTC. Translated: CASSFDRITEQYF.

The genes are TRBV19 and TRBJ2-2, with a possible D match to TRBD2 (5 bases). The CDR3 covers 15 residues. V was clipped by 7 bases and J by 0 bases, with 12 bases between them. Germline CDR1 and CDR2: LNHDA and SQIVND (reference sequence). CDR3 coding DNA: TGTGCCAGTAAGATTTATAGCGCGAACACCGGGGAGCTGTTTTTT. Translating gives CASKIYSANTGELFF.

This clone was detected only once. A junction end diverges from the germline sequence, so it may reflect a read error. The chain links TRBV5-3 to TRBJ1-2, with TRBD1 identical over 7 bases. TRBV5-3 is labeled an ORF, and its function is uncertain. The CDR3 loop spans 15 amino acids. The CDR3 DNA reads as TGTGCCAGAAGGTTGGACAGGAAACCTAACTATGGCTACACCTTC. As protein: CARRLDRKPNYGYTF.

The CDR3 is CASSPKPAPGGKTEAFF. CDR3 DNA: TGTGCCAGTAGCCCAAAACCTGCTCCGGGAGGGAAGACTGAAGCTTTCTTT. The gene calls are TRBV19 and TRBJ1-1; D is unclear. Germline CDR1 reads LNHDA; CDR2 reads SQIVND (reference sequence). The CDR3 has 17 residues. Trimming removed 6 bases at V and 5 bases at J, with 25 bases between.

Written as DNA, the CDR3 is TGTGCCAGTAGTATCGGTGGGCCCAGCACAGATACGCAGTATTTT. Its translation is CASSIGGPSTDTQYF. The V and J genes are TRBV19 and TRBJ2-3; D ambiguous. The germline CDR1 and CDR2 sequences are LNHDA and SQIVND (reference sequence). CDR3 length: 15 amino acids. Trimming removed 3 bases from V and 0 bases from J, with 10 bases in between. Complete variable domain (other parts from reference TRBV19 and TRBJ2-3): DGGITQSPKYLFRKEGQNVTLSCEQNLNHDAMYWYRQDPGQGLRLIYYSQIVNDFQKGDIAEGYSVSREKKESFPLTVTSAQKNPTAFYLCASSIGGPSTDTQYFGPGTRLTVL.

This chain links TRBV5-5 with TRBJ2-3, with TRBD2 matching over 13 bases. After removal of 4 bases from V and 6 bases from J, the junction contained 8 bases not matched to a gene. This CDR3 has 16 residues. Germline V gene data show CDR1 as SGHKS and CDR2 as YYEKEE (reference sequence). CDR3 DNA sequence: TGTGCCAGCAGCCTAAGGACTAGCGGGAGTGTCGATACGCAGTATTTT. It encodes CASSLRTSGSVDTQYF.

The chain has TRBV28 and TRBJ1-4; the match to TRBD1 covers 8 bases. The germline gives CDR1 MDHEN, CDR2 SYDVKM. The CDR3 runs to 16 residues. V lost 7 bases and J lost 6; bases outside the gene matches: 13. CDR3 bases: TGTGCCAGCACCATTTCGGGGACAGGCGGCTATGAAAAACTGTTTTTT. Protein: CASTISGTGGYEKLFF.

V is TRBV28 and J is TRBJ2-5, with D possibly being TRBD1 (6 bases). The ends were cut back, 5 bases at V and 7 bases at J, with 17 bases in the middle. CDR1 is MDHEN and CDR2 is SYDVKM in the germline V gene. CDR3 length: 14 residues. For the CDR3, the DNA is TGTGCCAGCAGTATCCCAACAGGGTTCGGGACCCAGTACTTC. Translation: CASSIPTGFGTQYF.

The rearrangement uses TRBV5-6 and TRBJ2-1, with TRBD2 matching over 14 bases. CDR3 length: 16 amino acids. Germline V gene sequence: CDR1 SGHDT, CDR2 YYEEEE. V shed 2 bases and J 10 bases; nucleotides not matched to a gene: 8. The CDR3 nucleotides read TGTGCCAGCAGCTTACAGGGACTAGCGGGAGAGGTAGAGCAGTTCTTC. Translating gives CASSLQGLAGEVEQFF.

The chain couples TRBV2 to TRBJ2-2; 9 bases map to TRBD1. Germline V gene lookup returns CDR1 SNHLY and CDR2 FYNNEI. CDR3 length: 15 amino acids. With V trimmed by 6 bases and J by 6 bases, 8 bases remained unmatched. The CDR3 region has the DNA TGTGCCAGCAGGGCCGGGACAGGGAGGGCCGGGGAGCTGTTTTTT. Protein product: CASRAGTGRAGELFF.

This sequence joins TRBV19 and TRBJ1-2; 8 bases match TRBD1. The CDR3 has 14 amino acids. In germline, CDR1 is LNHDA, CDR2 SQIVND (reference sequence). V was clipped by 3 bases and J by 8 bases; unmatched bases: 8. CDR3 region: CASSITRDRRGYTF. The CDR3 nucleotides are TGTGCCAGTAGTATCACCCGGGACAGGCGCGGCTACACCTTC.

V is TRBV27 and J is TRBJ2-1, with D maybe TRBD2 (5 bases). The V end was cut by 2 bases, the J end by 3 bases, with 11 bases between. This CDR3 contains 15 residues. In germline, CDR1 is MNHEY, CDR2 SMNVEV (reference sequence). CDR3 sequence reads: CASSLRGSYYNEQFF. Written as DNA, the CDR3 is TGTGCCAGCAGTTTAAGAGGGTCCTACTACAATGAGCAGTTCTTC.

The V gene is TRBV6-5, the J gene TRBJ2-7; 14 positions agree with TRBD2. CDR3 size: 14 residues. The germline V gene encodes CDR1 MNHEY and CDR2 SVGAGI. V was pared by 7 bases and J by 6 bases, with 5 bases of the junction left unmatched. The CDR3 loop reads CASTRLAGGGEQYF. In DNA form, the CDR3 reads TGTGCCAGCACCCGACTAGCGGGAGGGGGCGAGCAGTACTTC.

V and J are TRBV7-3 and TRBJ2-5; 11 bases are a match to TRBD1. The V and J ends lost 4 bases and 2 bases, in that order; junction bases with no gene match: 3. Germline CDR1 and CDR2: SGHTA and FQGTGA. The CDR3 covers 15 residues. CDR3 nucleotide sequence: TGTGCCAGCAGCTGGGGGACAGGGGGACAAGAGACCCAGTACTTC. It specifies CASSWGTGGQETQYF.

This clone was counted between two and nine times. The chain carries TRBV7-6 and TRBJ1-3, with D tentatively TRBD1 (6 bases). This CDR3 comprises 16 residues. Trimming stripped 5 bases from V and 4 bases from J, with 18 bases between. Per germline, CDR1 SGHVS and CDR2 FNYEAQ. In nucleotides, the CDR3 is TGTGCCAGCAGCCCCGCCGGGACATCAAGGGGAAACACCATATATTTT. Translation: CASSPAGTSRGNTIYF.

DNA of the CDR3: TGCATGGGTCAGGATCAAGAGACCCAGTACTTC. Translation: CMGQDQETQYF. The chain is built from TRBV20-1 and TRBJ2-5; D unclear. The CDR3 runs 11 residues. Germline CDR1 is DFQATT and CDR2 is SNEGSKA (reference sequence).

The V gene is TRBV29-1, the J gene TRBJ2-1, with D perhaps matching TRBD1 (5 bases). The CDR3 is 11 residues long. Trimming took off 4 bases at V and 8 bases at J, with 9 bases between the two ends. Per germline, CDR1 SQVTM and CDR2 ANQGSEA. For the CDR3, the DNA is TGCAGCGTTGCAGGGTTGGATGAGCAGTTCTTC. Protein sequence: CSVAGLDEQFF.

The V call is TRBV6-5, the J call TRBJ2-5; TRBD2 is a possible D gene (6 bases). The length of the CDR3 is 12 residues. The germline V gene has CDR1 MNHEY and CDR2 SVGAGI. The V end lost 6 bases, the J end lost 7 bases, and 12 bases lay between the germline ends. The CDR3 here is CASRESAGTQYF. Written as DNA, the CDR3 is TGTGCCAGCAGGGAGTCAGCGGGGACCCAGTACTTC.